This TCR beta chain is from a study of PD-1 blockade in classical Hodgkin lymphoma. For the study at large: Each patient was given nivolumab 3 mg/kg through a vein every 2 weeks.

About this clone itself: Its cognate antigen is unknown.

The study, taken as a whole, reports: At C4D1, TCR diversity had climbed significantly for CD4+ cells, though not for CD8+ cells. Reported baseline diversity: healthy donors highest, relapsed/refractory patients lowest.

Some clones are missing from TCRdb's copy, which holds only in-frame ones; the method was immunoSEQ multiplex PCR. This table has around 37,000 clones, 92% appearing once. The time point: cycle 4 day 1 (C4D1), after more than five weeks of nivolumab. After autologous stem cell transplantation all patients relapsed, and prior brentuximab vedotin exposure differed between cohorts. Magnetic negative selection of thawed PBMCs was the method by which CD4+ T cells were purified. This sequence was found in a human donor with classical Hodgkin lymphoma. Specimen: CD4+ T cells from blood, collected before the fourth cycle of nivolumab.

The chain's CDR3 is CASSLVLQGAEQYF. The CDR3 DNA is TGTGCCAGCAGCTTAGTTCTACAGGGAGCCGAGCAGTACTTC. This chain uses TRBV7-9 with TRBJ2-7, with TRBD1 as a possible D gene (6 bases). The CDR3 sequence is 14 residues long. V dropped 1 base and J dropped 6 bases, with 13 bases sitting between them. Germline CDR1 is SEHNR and CDR2 is FQNEAQ (reference sequence).